Listed here are 22 T cell receptor beta chains from one sample, sequenced in a study of blood T cell repertoires in COVID-19. Clones were read by immunoSEQ multiplex PCR, and TCRdb kept only the in-frame ones, dropping some. The top ten clones hold roughly 6.7% of a sample with about 330,000 clones, around 89% of them seen once. The sequenced sample was peripheral blood. Receptors were obtained from a man aged 18 to 29 who had recovered from COVID-19.

In its sample, this clone was seen once. The chain is built from TRBV6-5 and TRBJ2-7; 9 positions match TRBD2. The CDR3 totals 14 residues. The ends lost 5 bases at V and 1 base at J; junction bases unmatched: 3. CDR1 is MNHEY, CDR2 SVGAGI, per germline. The DNA for the CDR3 is TGTGCCAGCAGTAGACTAGCGGAGTCCTACGAGCAGTACTTC. Translation: CASSRLAESYEQYF.

This clone was seen once. The DNA for the CDR3 is TGTGCCAGCAGTAAAGCCCCGTACCAAGAGACCCAGTACTTC. It specifies CASSKAPYQETQYF. V is TRBV6-2 or TRBV6-3 and J is TRBJ2-5, with D hard to call. Trimming pared 5 bases from V and 0 bases from J, leaving 10 bases between. Germline CDR1 reads MNHEY; CDR2 reads SVGEGT. CDR3 length equals 14 residues.

CDR3 residues: CASSYGQGLAEAFF. CDR3 coding DNA: TGTGCCAGCAGTTACGGACAGGGGCTCGCTGAAGCTTTCTTT. The rearrangement links TRBV6-2 or TRBV6-3 to TRBJ1-1; 9 bases are shared with TRBD1. CDR1 and CDR2 from the germline V gene are MNHEY and SVGEGT. The CDR3 is 14 amino acids. V was clipped by 2 bases and J by 6 bases; unmatched bases: 4.

V and J are TRBV15 and TRBJ2-7; 14 positions match TRBD2. From germline, CDR1 is LNHNV and CDR2 YYDKDF (reference sequence). The CDR3 contains 18 residues. Germline trimming cut 0 bases from V and 2 bases from J; bases unmatched to any gene: 6. CDR3 sequence (DNA): TGTGCCACCAGCAGAGATTCGACTAGCGGGAGGGTAACCTACGAGCAGTACTTC. Translating gives CATSRDSTSGRVTYEQYF.

This chain joins TRBV2 and TRBJ1-1; D perhaps matches TRBD1 (5 bases). CDR1 is SNHLY, CDR2 FYNNEI, per germline. Trimming pared 8 bases from V and 4 bases from J, leaving 17 bases between. This CDR3 has 14 amino acids. The chain's CDR3 is CASEGWARGTEAFF. CDR3 nucleotides: TGTGCCAGCGAAGGTTGGGCAAGGGGCACTGAAGCTTTCTTT.

The V and J genes are TRBV4-1 and TRBJ2-2; D is perhaps TRBD1 (6 bases). V lost 0 bases to trimming and J lost 7 bases, with 9 bases between them. Germline assignment: CDR1 MGHRA and CDR2 YSYEKL. The CDR3 consists of 14 residues. This CDR3 reads CASSQEGGFGELFF. CDR3 coding DNA: TGCGCCAGCAGCCAAGAAGGGGGATTCGGGGAGCTGTTTTTT.

J is TRBJ2-2 and V is TRBV11-2; the D gene is possibly TRBD1 (6 bases). Trimming took off 3 bases at V and 5 bases at J, with 7 bases between the two ends. The CDR3 has 13 amino acids. The germline CDR1 and CDR2 sequences are SGHAT and FQNNGV. CDR3 in amino acids: CASSFGQTGELFF. The CDR3 nucleotides read TGTGCCAGCAGCTTCGGACAGACCGGGGAGCTGTTTTTT.

This chain links TRBV6-5 with TRBJ1-2; D might be TRBD1 (5 bases). Looked up from germline, CDR1 is MNHEY and CDR2 is SVGAGI. CDR3 length equals 16 residues. The V end lost 2 bases, the J end lost 6 bases, and 19 bases lay between the germline ends. CDR3 protein: CASSYPRGGMFDGYTF. As DNA, the CDR3 is TGTGCCAGCAGTTACCCCCGGGGGGGAATGTTTGATGGCTACACCTTC.

The chain has TRBV5-8 and TRBJ1-5; possibly TRBD1 for D (6 bases). The germline V and J ends were trimmed by 0 bases and 4 bases, with 11 bases remaining between them. CDR1 is SGHTS, CDR2 YDEGEE, per germline. This CDR3 contains 15 residues. CDR3 amino acids: CASSLGSTGNQPQHF. For the CDR3, the DNA is TGTGCCAGCAGCTTGGGGTCAACAGGGAATCAGCCCCAGCATTTT.

This chain uses TRBV11-2 with TRBJ1-1, with a tentative D call TRBD1 (6 bases). V was trimmed by 3 bases and J by 9 bases, leaving 26 bases between them. The CDR3 covers 17 residues. Germline CDR1 is SGHAT and CDR2 is FQNNGV. The CDR3 sequence is CASSLERGGEGWEKAFF. DNA of the CDR3: TGTGCCAGCAGCTTGGAAAGGGGGGGCGAGGGCTGGGAAAAAGCTTTCTTT.

This rearrangement joins TRBV6-2 or TRBV6-3 to TRBJ2-3; TRBD2 agrees at 7 bases. The CDR3 is 15 amino acids. The V segment lost 2 bases and the J segment 2 bases; nucleotides outside the gene matches: 4. The V gene's germline CDR1 is MNHEY and CDR2 SVGEGT. The DNA of the CDR3 is TGTGCCAGCAGTTACAGTGCGGGAGACACAGATACGCAGTATTTT. This codes for CASSYSAGDTDTQYF.

The rearrangement links TRBV5-1 to TRBJ1-1; no clear D gene. Between the trimmed V and J ends, which lost 1 base and 0 bases, there was a span of 10 bases. The CDR3 has 15 amino acids. Germline lookup yields CDR1 SGHRS and CDR2 YFSETQ. The CDR3 spells CASSLPGSMNTEAFF. The CDR3 DNA sequence: TGCGCCAGCAGCTTGCCCGGTTCGATGAACACTGAAGCTTTCTTT.

This clone appeared a few times. The V and J genes are TRBV30 and TRBJ1-2, with 10 bases fitting TRBD1. Germline lookup yields CDR1 GTSNPN and CDR2 SVGIG (reference sequence). V lost 0 bases and J lost 9; bases outside the gene matches: 4. This CDR3 is 13 amino acids long. DNA for the CDR3: TGTGCCTGGAGTGTAGGGGGACAGGGGAGCTACACCTTC. Its protein is CAWSVGGQGSYTF.

This clone turned up a few times. The chain carries TRBV6-5 and TRBJ2-3; D not resolved. The germline gives CDR1 MNHEY, CDR2 SVGAGI. This CDR3 has 13 residues. Trimming stripped 6 bases from V and 1 base from J, with 8 bases between. The CDR3 DNA sequence: TGTGCCAGCAGCCTACTTCGCACAGATACGCAGTATTTT. This sequence encodes CASSLLRTDTQYF.

The chain is built from TRBV7-9 and TRBJ1-2; D is undetermined. Between the trimmed V and J ends, which lost 1 base and 10 bases, there was a span of 10 bases. The CDR3 sequence is 12 residues long. Germline lookup yields CDR1 SEHNR and CDR2 FQNEAQ (reference sequence). The CDR3 DNA follows: TGTGCCAGCAGCTTAGTGCCCAGAAACTACACCTTC. This sequence encodes CASSLVPRNYTF.

The V call is TRBV5-1, the J call TRBJ2-1; possible D gene TRBD1, 6 bases. This CDR3 contains 14 residues. Germline V CDR1 and CDR2: SGHRS, YFSETQ. The V end was cut by 6 bases, the J end by 5 bases, with 15 bases between. CDR3 sequence reads: CASNPTGKDNEQFF. CDR3 coding DNA: TGCGCCAGCAACCCAACAGGGAAGGACAATGAGCAGTTCTTC.

The chain links TRBV5-4 to TRBJ1-2, with 8 bases matching TRBD1. The CDR3 covers 15 residues. Losses at the gene ends were 3 bases for V and 10 bases for J; bases not matched to a gene: 14. Germline V CDR1 and CDR2: SGHNT, YYREEE (reference sequence). CDR3 nucleotides: TGTGCCAGCAGCTCCGGAGACAGGGGATATCTACACTACACCTTC. Its translation is CASSSGDRGYLHYTF.

The rearrangement links TRBV6-5 to TRBJ2-5; D is perhaps TRBD1 (5 bases). This CDR3 is 13 amino acids long. Germline V lookup: CDR1 MNHEY, CDR2 SVGAGI. V was shortened by 6 bases and J by 6 bases, with 14 bases between the two germline ends. The CDR3 region has the DNA TGTGCCAGCAGCCCGGACACCTATAAGACCCAGTACTTC. It encodes CASSPDTYKTQYF.

This clone was recorded only once. The chain couples TRBV11-3 to TRBJ1-2; D ambiguous. V gave up 5 bases and J gave up 8 bases, with 18 bases separating them. The CDR3 totals 14 residues. The germline V gene encodes CDR1 SGHNT and CDR2 YENEEA. CDR3 in DNA: TGTGCCAGCAGCACCCGTTGCGTGACTCTGGGCTACACCTTC. Residues: CASSTRCVTLGYTF.

The DNA of the CDR3 is TGTGCCAGCAGTTACACCTGGACAGGGGAGCTGTTTTTT. This gives the protein CASSYTWTGELFF. The chain uses TRBV6-2 or TRBV6-3 and TRBJ2-2; perhaps TRBD1 as D (5 bases). Trimming took off 2 bases at V and 8 bases at J, with 9 bases between the two ends. The germline CDR1 and CDR2 sequences are MNHEY and SVGEGT. CDR3 length equals 13 residues.

This clone was found once. The chain couples TRBV9 to TRBJ2-1; no clear D gene. Trimming shortened V by 0 bases and J by 8 bases, and 15 bases separated the two germline ends. The CDR3 spans 15 residues. Germline CDR1 and CDR2: SGDLS and YYNGEE. Here the CDR3 reads CASSVASLVFHEQFF. The CDR3 region has the DNA TGTGCCAGCAGCGTAGCGTCCCTAGTTTTCCATGAGCAGTTCTTC.

The chain couples TRBV6-5 to TRBJ1-3; possibly TRBD1 for D (5 bases). CDR3 size: 15 residues. Trimming stripped 0 bases from V and 4 bases from J, with 10 bases between. The V gene's germline CDR1 is MNHEY and CDR2 SVGAGI. DNA for the CDR3: TGTGCCAGCAGTTACTCGGCAGGGCGCGGAAACACCATATATTTT. It translates to CASSYSAGRGNTIYF.